This T cell receptor beta chain was identified during a study of T cells in Graves' hyperthyroidism and ophthalmopathy (dated by TCRdb to about 2019). For the study in its entirety: Peripheral blood was collected at initial diagnosis, before any treatment. A discovery cohort of 95 to 100 patients, about 44 with Graves' ophthalmopathy and under 60 with stable Graves' hyperthyroidism, was used to find distinguishing TCR V-J signatures. Prospective prediction of ophthalmopathy was tested in an independent validation cohort consisting of 18 to 20 hyperthyroidism patients and some 16 patients who later progressed to ophthalmopathy. For training and testing, the 100 patients in the discovery cohort were randomly divided in a 7:3 ratio. In addition, the study compared T-cell repertoires in thyroid tissue and in blood from about 6 Graves' hyperthyroidism patients. Following sampling, methimazole starting at 30 mg daily was given to hyperthyroidism patients, and high-dose intravenous methylprednisolone was given to ophthalmopathy patients. The paper reports TCR Vbeta CDR3 sequencing of about 140 peripheral blood samples: under 45 ophthalmopathy, under 85 hyperthyroidism and approximately 17 progressor patients.

This clonotype came up many times. This clone's antigen is unknown. No much larger clone exists at a distance of one base, and base qualities are not known. The investigation overall reported the following: A 13 V-J signature model separated ophthalmopathy from stable hyperthyroidism, with over 85% sensitivity and 81.08% specificity in cross-validation and 80%/75% in testing. Most expanded thyroid clonotypes (frequency above 0.001) were also found in blood, which suggests that blood repertoires may mirror thyroid immune responses. During validation, the model predicted progression to ophthalmopathy a median of approximately six months ahead of onset, with almost 71% sensitivity and about 72% specificity. No statistical method was used to fix the sample size in advance, and group allocation was not hidden from the investigators.

As encoded in the germline V gene (reference sequence), CDR1 is GTSNPN while CDR2 is SVGIG. Cut back by 2 bases and 1 base, the V and J ends lie 14 bases apart. The CDR3 numbers 15 residues from cysteine through phenylalanine. Just CDR3 DNA is preserved here, 45 bases in frame from base 1. Amplification of TCR beta CDR3 regions was carried out from RNA transcripts. For the first round of RT-PCR on the TCR CDR3, the HTBI primer set was used together with the Qiagen OneStep RT-PCR kit. A second multiplex PCR round built the libraries, followed by size selection and purification. Sequencing of the libraries was done on an Illumina HiSeq2000 using paired-end 100 bp reads. Turning to the authors' computational methods: Raw data were processed with SOAPnuke, discarding reads with adapters, uncalled bases, mean Phred below 15, or no exact constant-primer or identifier match. High-quality paired reads were merged with COPE v1.2.5, and unique nucleotide sequences were defined as clonotypes. MiTCR v1.1 was used to align clonotypes to the IMGT TRBV, TRBD and TRBJ reference segments. The analysis included only V-J combinations with a frequency above 0.0001, which together covered 99% to 99.2% of the repertoires. A TCS score was defined as the ratio between F50 (clonal expansion) and ExV (chaos), using BLOSUM62-based TCRdist between CDR3 peptides within each V-J. Welch's t-statistics and random forest reduced around 510 V-J features to roughly 13, which were used in a naive Bayes classifier (R e1071). In-frame beta chains were kept once TCRdb had trimmed the public reads at Q25 with fastp and called clones with MiXCR. Here each entry gathers all rows of one CDR3 protein and keeps the most common genes and DNA. TCRdb's processing, not the authors' own work, is the source of the V and J calls. For this sample there are 300,000 or so distinct CDR3 sequences; about 18% appear just once. The top ten constitute under 55% of the sample.

Graves' hyperthyroidism was defined as stable when no progression to ophthalmopathy occurred over 18 months of follow-up. Hyperthyroidism patients were newly diagnosed, with disease duration under 2 months, and aged 18 to 65 years. Any patient with an uncontrolled infection, another autoimmune disease, pregnancy or lactation was excluded. Diagnoses were established on the basis of clinical symptoms, serum thyroxine and TRAb, thyroid ultrasound, and orbital computed tomography. PBMCs were isolated from about 9.1 ml of fresh peripheral blood by Ficoll-Paque density gradient centrifugation. Total RNA was extracted with Trizol reagent, and quality was checked on an Agilent 2100 Bioanalyzer.

This clonotype was sampled from a woman between 45 and 60 years old with Graves' hyperthyroidism. The rearranged chain carries TRBV30 and TRBJ1-1, with the identity of the D gene unclear. The sequencing input was blood. In nucleotide form, the sequence is TGTGCCTGGAGTAAGGTTGGCAGCGAGAACACTGAAGCTTTCTTT. Its protein reads: CAWSKVGSENTEAFF.